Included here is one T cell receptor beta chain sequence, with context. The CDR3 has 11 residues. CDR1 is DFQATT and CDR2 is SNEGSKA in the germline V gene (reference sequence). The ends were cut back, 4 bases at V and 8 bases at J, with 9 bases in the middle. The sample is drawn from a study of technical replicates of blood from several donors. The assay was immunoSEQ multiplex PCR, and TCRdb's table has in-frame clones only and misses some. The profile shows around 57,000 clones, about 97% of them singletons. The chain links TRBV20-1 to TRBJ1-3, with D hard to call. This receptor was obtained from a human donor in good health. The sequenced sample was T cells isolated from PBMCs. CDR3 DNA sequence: TGCAGTGCTAACGCCGGGGACACCATATATTTT. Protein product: CSANAGDTIYF.